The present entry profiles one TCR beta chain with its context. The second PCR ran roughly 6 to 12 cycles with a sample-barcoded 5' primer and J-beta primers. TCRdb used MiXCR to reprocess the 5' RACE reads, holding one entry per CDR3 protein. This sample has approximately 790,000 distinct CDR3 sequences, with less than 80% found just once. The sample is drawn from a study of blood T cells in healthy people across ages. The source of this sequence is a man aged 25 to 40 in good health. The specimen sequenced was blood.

CDR3 bases: TGTGCCAGCAGTTTCAGACTAGCGGGGGCGGGTGCAGATACGCAGTATTTT. As protein: CASSFRLAGAGADTQYF. This chain uses TRBV12-3 or TRBV12-4 with TRBJ2-3; TRBD2 aligns across 12 bases. The V and J ends lost 3 bases and 4 bases, in that order; junction bases with no gene match: 8. CDR3 length: 17 residues.